These 10 T cell receptor beta chains were all obtained from the same sample, sequenced in a study of cytomegalovirus exposure and HLA in healthy donors. The PCR used 60 Vbeta and 13 Jbeta primers. Generated by immunoSEQ multiplex PCR, the TCRdb table keeps only in-frame clones and is missing some. The sample includes around 180,000 clones, approximately 80% of them seen just once. Sequenced: PBMCs. Receptor source: a boy younger than 10 in good health and CMV-seronegative.

The V gene is TRBV6-5, the J gene TRBJ1-1; D might be TRBD1 (5 bases). The V end lost 5 bases, the J end lost 4 bases, and 17 bases lay between the germline ends. The CDR3 has 15 residues. Per germline, CDR1 MNHEY and CDR2 SVGAGI. The CDR3 reads CASSTIQVHGTEAFF. CDR3 DNA: TGTGCCAGCAGTACTATACAGGTCCACGGCACTGAAGCTTTCTTT.

V usage is TRBV6-1 and J usage is TRBJ2-2; D is ambiguous. The V and J ends lost 0 bases and 1 base respectively, with 9 bases between them. This CDR3 has 16 residues. Per the germline V gene, CDR1 is MNHNS and CDR2 is SASEGT. CDR3 residues: CASSEAATVNTGELFF. For the CDR3, the DNA is TGTGCCAGCAGTGAAGCGGCCACAGTGAACACCGGGGAGCTGTTTTTT.

The rearrangement joins TRBV6-5 to TRBJ1-1, with D possibly being TRBD1 (6 bases). Germline assignment: CDR1 MNHEY and CDR2 SVGAGI. There are 15 residues in the CDR3. With 5 bases removed from V and 8 bases from J, the gap between germline ends came to 21 bases. Here the CDR3 reads CASSPSGVLAGEAFF. CDR3 coding DNA: TGTGCCAGCAGTCCCTCAGGGGTTTTGGCAGGGGAAGCTTTCTTT.

The rearrangement joins TRBV29-1 to TRBJ2-3, with no clear D. The V gene's germline CDR1 is SQVTM and CDR2 ANQGSEA. The CDR3 loop spans 10 amino acids. V was pared by 4 bases and J by 6 bases, with 5 bases between. The CDR3 here is CSVVEDTQYF. In nucleotides, the CDR3 is TGCAGCGTTGTTGAGGATACGCAGTATTTT.

V gene TRBV2 combines with J gene TRBJ1-1, with TRBD1 as a possible D gene (6 bases). CDR1 and CDR2 from the germline V gene are SNHLY and FYNNEI. This CDR3 contains 16 residues. V lost 0 bases and J 3 bases, leaving 14 bases between the germline ends. The CDR3 sequence is CASSEAQVTGHTEAFF. The CDR3 DNA reads as TGTGCCAGCAGTGAAGCACAAGTAACAGGGCACACTGAAGCTTTCTTT.

The rearrangement links TRBV7-9 to TRBJ2-2; TRBD1 is a possible D gene (5 bases). The germline gives CDR1 SEHNR, CDR2 FQNEAQ (reference sequence). The CDR3 is 16 amino acids. V lost 4 bases and J lost 0, with 12 bases in between. The chain's CDR3 is CASSSPDTSNTGELFF. The CDR3 DNA reads as TGTGCCAGCAGCTCCCCGGACACCTCGAACACCGGGGAGCTGTTTTTT.

The J gene is TRBJ1-2, the V gene TRBV2, with 7 bases that match TRBD1. Germline trimming cut 3 bases from V and 5 bases from J; bases unmatched to any gene: 6. Germline V gene lookup returns CDR1 SNHLY and CDR2 FYNNEI. The CDR3 has 14 amino acids. CDR3 DNA sequence: TGTGCCAGCAGTGAGCAGGGGGAGACTTATGGCTACACCTTC. It yields the protein CASSEQGETYGYTF. The whole variable domain, filled in from reference TRBV2 and TRBJ1-2, reads EPEVTQTPSHQVTQMGQEVILRCVPISNHLYFYWYRQILGQKVEFLVSFYNNEISEKSEIFDDQFSVERPDGSNFTLKIRSTKLEDSAMYFCASSEQGETYGYTFGSGTRLTVV.

The chain employs TRBV27 and TRBJ2-3; 13 bases are shared with TRBD2. V dropped 0 bases and J dropped 6; count of bases not matched to a gene: 3. The CDR3 covers 16 residues. Germline lookup yields CDR1 MNHEY and CDR2 SMNVEV (reference sequence). CDR3 sequence: CASSLSGTSGADTQYF. DNA for the CDR3: TGTGCCAGCAGTTTATCTGGGACTAGCGGGGCTGATACGCAGTATTTT.

CDR3 sequence: CASSLAVPGGRGYGYTF. Here the CDR3 DNA reads TGTGCCAGCAGCTTAGCGGTGCCTGGCGGGAGAGGCTATGGCTACACCTTC. The chain combines TRBV7-2 with TRBJ1-2; D gene unclear. Germline CDR1 reads SGHTA; CDR2 reads FQGNSA. CDR3 length equals 17 residues. V lost 0 bases and J 4 bases, leaving 18 bases between the germline ends. The variable domain in full, completed from reference TRBV7-2 and TRBJ1-2, reads GAGVSQSPSNKVTEKGKDVELRCDPISGHTALYWYRQSLGQGLEFLIYFQGNSAPDKSGLPSDRFSAERTGGSVSTLTIQRTQQEDSAVYLCASSLAVPGGRGYGYTFGSGTRLTVV.

The V call is TRBV7-9, the J call TRBJ1-2, with a tentative D call TRBD1 (6 bases). V shed 4 bases and J shed 5 bases, with 11 bases lying between them. This CDR3 has 13 residues. The germline CDR1 and CDR2 sequences are SEHNR and FQNEAQ (reference sequence). This chain's CDR3 is CASSYGQMYGYTF. The CDR3 DNA reads TGTGCCAGCAGCTACGGACAGATGTATGGCTACACCTTC.